The subject of this entry is one T cell receptor beta chain. Its specificity is not known. Trimming cost V 8 bases and J 0 bases, with 11 bases left between them. The CDR3 sequence is 13 residues long. The germline gives CDR1 MNHNS, CDR2 SASEGT. This record belongs to a study of cytomegalovirus exposure and HLA in healthy donors. Across the study: Of all 400 or so donors who were genotyped, 70% to 85% belonged to the Caucasian-associated ancestry cluster. Points from the study as a whole: Association of around 17,000 TCR beta sequences with HLA alleles was found at 0.05 false discovery rate in a later analysis.

Primers included in the PCR were 60 Vbeta and 13 Jbeta primers. Profiled with immunoSEQ multiplex PCR; TCRdb holds only in-frame clones, not every one. The sample holds roughly 130,000 clones, about 80% seen once. The chain combines TRBV6-1 with TRBJ2-7; weak D call: TRBD1 (6 bases). Sequences were obtained from PBMCs. The clonotype originates from a man aged 30-40 years in good health and CMV-seronegative. DNA for the CDR3: TGTGCCAGCGGTGGGACACCCTCCTACGAGCAGTACTTC. It codes for CASGGTPSYEQYF.